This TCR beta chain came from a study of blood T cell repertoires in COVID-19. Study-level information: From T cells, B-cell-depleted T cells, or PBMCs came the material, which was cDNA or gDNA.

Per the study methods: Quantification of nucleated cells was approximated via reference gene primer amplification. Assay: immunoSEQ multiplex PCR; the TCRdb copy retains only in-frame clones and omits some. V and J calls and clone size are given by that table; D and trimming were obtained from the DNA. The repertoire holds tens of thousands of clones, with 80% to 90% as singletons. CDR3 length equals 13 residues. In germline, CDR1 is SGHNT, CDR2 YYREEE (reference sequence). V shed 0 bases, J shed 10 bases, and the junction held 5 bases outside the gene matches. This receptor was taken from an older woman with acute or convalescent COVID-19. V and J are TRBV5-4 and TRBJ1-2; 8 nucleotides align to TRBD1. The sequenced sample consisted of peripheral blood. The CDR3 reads CASSLVAQGAYTF. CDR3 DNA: TGTGCCAGCAGCTTGGTCGCTCAGGGGGCCTACACCTTC.